The T cell receptor (beta chain) described here comes from a study of shared clonotypes between healthy human individuals. Study conclusions and caveats: The naive CD4 repertoires of a few donors were compared, and approximately 5% of clonotypes were shared.

Assay: immunoSEQ multiplex PCR; the TCRdb copy retains only in-frame clones and omits some. The profile shows some 630,000 clones, approximately 79% of them singletons. V lost 6 bases to trimming and J lost 2 bases, with 12 bases between them. The CDR3 loop spans 14 amino acids. Germline assignment: CDR1 SNHLY and CDR2 FYNNEI. Turning to this clone: Its antigen is undetermined.

This clonotype originated in a woman aged 25 to 39 in good health. Sequences were obtained from memory CD4+ T cells sorted from blood. Subset here: CD45RA-negative fraction. The J gene is TRBJ2-3, the V gene TRBV2; no definite D call. The DNA of the CDR3 is TGTGCCAGCAGGCAGCAACCGCCCACAGATACGCAGTATTTT. Translated: CASRQQPPTDTQYF.